Each of the 14 T cell receptor beta chains below was sequenced from the same sample in a study of identical twins (dated by TCRdb to 2016 to 2017). Library generation was performed with 5' RACE. The instrument given in TCRdb is Illumina HiSeq 2000. TCRdb took the public reads, trimmed them with fastp at Q25, ran MiXCR for clone calling and kept in-frame beta chains. Here each entry gathers all rows of one CDR3 protein and keeps the most common genes and DNA. The sample table records 1.5 million to 2 million distinct CDR3 sequences; more than 30% of these occur just once. About 0.25% of the sample belongs to the ten largest clones. Input material: cord blood. Receptors originate from a newborn girl in good health.

This clonotype has more than one count but fewer than ten. The junction differs from germline at one of its ends, possibly a read error. The chain recombines TRBV5-1 with TRBJ2-4; D unclear. CDR1 and CDR2 from the germline V gene are SGHRS and YFSETQ. This CDR3 has 15 residues. The CDR3 DNA reads TGCGCCAGCAGCTTAGGCAGAATAGCCAAAACCATTCAGTACTTC. It specifies CASSLGRIAKTIQYF. Supplemented by reference TRBV5-1 and TRBJ2-4, the full variable domain reads KAGVTQTPRYLIKTRGQQVTLSCSPISGHRSVSWYQQTPGQGLQFLFEYFSETQRNKGNFPGRFSGRQFSNSRSEMNVSTLELGDSALYLCASSLGRIAKTIQYFGAGTRLSVL.

The chain uses TRBV11-2 and TRBJ1-3; TRBD1 is a possible D gene (5 bases). Germline CDR1 is SGHAT and CDR2 is FQNNGV. The CDR3 sequence is 17 residues long. V was clipped by 5 bases and J by 4 bases, with 21 bases between them. CDR3 coding DNA: TGTGCCAGCAGCCGAAATGGGGGGGGATTACCGGGAAACACCATATATTTT. Encoded protein: CASSRNGGGLPGNTIYF.

This chain connects TRBV20-1 to TRBJ1-5, with 7 nucleotides matching TRBD1. Trimming cost V 4 bases and J 6 bases; bases outside gene matches: 6. CDR1 DFQATT and CDR2 SNEGSKA come from the germline V gene (reference sequence). This CDR3 contains 13 residues. Written as DNA, the CDR3 is TGCAGTGCTATAATAACAGGGGTTCAGCCCCAGCATTTT. As protein: CSAIITGVQPQHF.

The V call is TRBV7-2, the J call TRBJ2-5; D possibly corresponds to TRBD2 (5 bases). Germline CDR1 reads SGHTA; CDR2 reads FQGNSA. Trimming took 5 bases from V and 4 from J, leaving 11 bases between them. The CDR3 is 13 amino acids. In DNA form, the CDR3 reads TGTGCCAGCAGCCACGGACTGACAGAGACCCAGTACTTC. Its translation: CASSHGLTETQYF.

The chain combines TRBV20-1 with TRBJ2-4; D is uncertain. V shed 6 bases and J shed 13 bases, with 16 bases lying between them. The CDR3 spans 11 residues. The V gene's germline CDR1 is DFQATT and CDR2 SNEGSKA (reference sequence). CDR3 protein: CSAPILRAQYF. In DNA, the CDR3 is TGCAGTGCCCCGATACTACGAGCGCAGTACTTC.

The chain links TRBV11-2 to TRBJ1-1, with TRBD1 matching 8 bases. Germline V gene sequence: CDR1 SGHAT, CDR2 FQNNGV. V lost 6 bases to trimming and J lost 4 bases; unmatched junction nucleotides: 7. CDR3 length: 14 residues. The CDR3 nucleotides are TGTGCCAGCAGTAACGGACAGGGTGGCACTGAAGCTTTCTTT. It codes for CASSNGQGGTEAFF.

This clonotype was recorded at least ten times. CDR3 residues: CSVVLRDRPYEQYF. The CDR3 nucleotides are TGCAGCGTTGTTCTCCGGGACAGGCCCTACGAGCAGTACTTC. The V call is TRBV29-1, the J call TRBJ2-7; 8 nucleotides agree with TRBD1. The V segment lost 4 bases and the J segment 2 bases; nucleotides outside the gene matches: 7. The CDR3 covers 14 residues. Germline values: CDR1 SQVTM, CDR2 ANQGSEA.

J is TRBJ2-1 and V is TRBV10-3, with no clear D. CDR3 length: 12 residues. The V and J ends lost 8 bases and 5 bases respectively, with 10 bases between them. In germline, CDR1 is ENHRY, CDR2 SYGVKD. CDR3 region: CAIGRGNNEQFF. CDR3 DNA sequence: TGTGCCATCGGTCGAGGAAACAATGAGCAGTTCTTC.

The V and J genes are TRBV15 and TRBJ1-4; tentatively, D is TRBD1 (5 bases). V shed 5 bases and J shed 8 bases, with 15 bases lying between them. The CDR3 consists of 14 residues. CDR1 and CDR2 from the germline V gene are LNHNV and YYDKDF (reference sequence). CDR3 protein: CATSEGDDGEKLFF. In DNA, the CDR3 is TGTGCCACCAGCGAAGGGGATGATGGGGAAAAACTGTTTTTT.

This rearrangement joins TRBV5-1 to TRBJ2-1; TRBD2 matches 8 bases. Germline V gene sequence: CDR1 SGHRS, CDR2 YFSETQ. The J segment lost 8 bases and the V segment lost 0 bases, leaving 13 bases of the junction unmatched. The CDR3 length is 17 residues. CDR3 loop: CASSLEDLLAENDEQFF. DNA for the CDR3: TGCGCCAGCAGCTTGGAGGATTTACTAGCGGAAAACGATGAGCAGTTCTTC.

This clonotype has more than one count but fewer than ten. CDR3 DNA sequence: TGTGCCAGCAGTTCGGTCGCGAACTATGGCTACACCTTC. Its protein is CASSSVANYGYTF. This sequence joins TRBV27 and TRBJ1-2; D remains unclear. This CDR3 spans 13 amino acids. CDR1 is MNHEY, CDR2 SMNVEV, per germline (reference sequence). Trimming stripped 4 bases from V and 2 bases from J, with 8 bases between.

The chain carries TRBV4-2 and TRBJ2-3, with D uncertain. CDR3 length equals 18 residues. Trimming took off 0 bases at V and 1 base at J, with 17 bases between the two ends. Germline V lookup: CDR1 LGHNA, CDR2 YNFKEQ. CDR3 amino acids: CASSQDVIAIPGTDTQYF. In nucleotides, the CDR3 is TGTGCCAGCAGCCAAGATGTGATAGCCATACCTGGCACAGATACGCAGTATTTT.

A few counts support this clonotype. This sequence joins TRBV5-1 and TRBJ2-3; D possibly corresponds to TRBD1 (5 bases). CDR3 length equals 13 residues. Germline lookup yields CDR1 SGHRS and CDR2 YFSETQ. V lost 2 bases, J lost 4 bases, and 8 bases lay in between. The CDR3 sequence is CASSLGAPDTQYF. CDR3 DNA sequence: TGCGCCAGCAGCTTAGGGGCCCCAGATACGCAGTATTTT.

The CDR3 is CASSPFNYNEQFF. The CDR3 DNA is TGCGCCAGCAGCCCATTTAACTACAATGAGCAGTTCTTC. This rearrangement joins TRBV4-1 to TRBJ2-1; no definite D call. The CDR3 is 13 amino acids. Trimming left V 4 bases short and J 3 bases short, with 7 bases between. The germline V gene encodes CDR1 MGHRA and CDR2 YSYEKL.